The 25 T cell receptor beta chains below were found in one sample sequenced in a study of T cell changes during pregnancy in multiple sclerosis. Using immunoSEQ multiplex PCR, the repertoire was profiled, and TCRdb retains in-frame clones only, with some absent. Found here are under 50,000 clones, roughly nine tenths of them singletons; the top ten hold around 0.35%. The sample here was CD4+ T cells from peripheral blood mononuclear cells, taken in the second trimester of pregnancy. Receptor source: a female donor in good health, enrolled as a control in a pregnancy study.

This chain links TRBV11-3 with TRBJ2-1; TRBD2 aligns across 7 bases. V was clipped by 6 bases and J by 0 bases; unmatched bases: 8. The germline V gene encodes CDR1 SGHNT and CDR2 YENEEA. This CDR3 comprises 16 residues. CDR3 protein: CASSREVLSSYNEQFF. The DNA for the CDR3 is TGTGCCAGCAGTCGGGAGGTTTTGAGCTCCTACAATGAGCAGTTCTTC.

The V gene is TRBV7-2, the J gene TRBJ1-4, with D perhaps matching TRBD1 (5 bases). With 5 bases removed from V and 8 bases from J, the gap between germline ends came to 21 bases. CDR1 is SGHTA and CDR2 is FQGNSA in the germline V gene. The CDR3 sequence is 16 residues long. Here the CDR3 DNA reads TGTGCCAGCAGCCAATCAGCCGGGACTTGGGGCGAAAAACTGTTTTTT. Amino acid sequence: CASSQSAGTWGEKLFF.

DNA for the CDR3: TGTGCCAGCAGCTTCCGGCATGAGGGGGCTGAAGCTTTCTTT. Translated: CASSFRHEGAEAFF. The J gene is TRBJ1-1, the V gene TRBV9; a possible D gene is TRBD1 (6 bases). Germline V lookup: CDR1 SGDLS, CDR2 YYNGEE. This CDR3 has 14 residues. The germline V and J ends were trimmed by 4 bases and 6 bases, with 16 bases remaining between them.

The chain uses TRBV2 and TRBJ2-5; 9 nucleotides agree with TRBD1. Trimming cost V 6 bases and J 5 bases; bases outside gene matches: 10. This CDR3 region has 15 residues. Germline V gives CDR1 SNHLY, CDR2 FYNNEI. CDR3 sequence (DNA): TGTGCCAGCAGAGCAGGGACAGGGAAATTCGAGACCCAGTACTTC. Its translation is CASRAGTGKFETQYF.

The rearrangement uses TRBV2 and TRBJ2-7, with 9 bases that match TRBD2. Germline CDR1 is SNHLY and CDR2 is FYNNEI. Trimming took 2 bases from V and 6 from J; bases not matched to a gene: 5. The CDR3 sequence is 14 residues long. CDR3 nucleotides: TGTGCCAGCAGTGAACTAGCGGGGACGGGCGAGCAGTACTTC. It yields the protein CASSELAGTGEQYF.

V usage is TRBV11-2 and J usage is TRBJ1-2, with D possibly matching TRBD1 (5 bases). Trimming took 0 bases from V and 2 from J, leaving 10 bases between them. Per germline, CDR1 SGHAT and CDR2 FQNNGV. The CDR3 length is 15 residues. CDR3 residues: CASSLDSHRNYGYTF. The CDR3 DNA follows: TGTGCCAGCAGCTTAGACAGTCACAGGAACTATGGCTACACCTTC.

J is TRBJ2-7 and V is TRBV7-2; D may be TRBD1 (5 bases). The CDR3 length is 16 residues. V shed 3 bases and J shed 0 bases, with 15 bases lying between them. CDR1 SGHTA and CDR2 FQGNSA come from the germline V gene. The DNA of the CDR3 is TGTGCCAGCAGCTTTTGGGCAGGGCCAAGCTCCTACGAGCAGTACTTC. Its protein product is CASSFWAGPSSYEQYF.

The rearrangement uses TRBV7-8 and TRBJ2-7; D is perhaps TRBD2 (6 bases). Trimming cost V 3 bases and J 6 bases, with 9 bases left between them. The germline V gene has CDR1 SGHVS and CDR2 FQNEAQ. The CDR3 spans 12 residues. CDR3 in amino acids: CASSFPAGEQYF. CDR3 bases: TGTGCCAGCAGCTTCCCAGCGGGCGAGCAGTACTTC.

The chain recombines TRBV6-5 with TRBJ1-1, with D unclear. The germline V gene has CDR1 MNHEY and CDR2 SVGAGI. V lost 0 bases and J lost 4, with 15 bases in between. CDR3 size: 16 residues. The CDR3 region is CASSYSGARVRTEAFF. Written as DNA, the CDR3 is TGTGCCAGCAGTTACTCGGGTGCGAGGGTTCGCACTGAAGCTTTCTTT.

The chain has TRBV6-6 and TRBJ1-5, with 7 bases fitting TRBD1. This CDR3 contains 14 residues. Germline CDR1 and CDR2: MNHNY and SVGAGI (reference sequence). With V trimmed by 7 bases and J by 1 base, 4 bases remained unmatched. The CDR3 DNA reads as TGTGCCAGCACCACAGGGGAAAGCAATCAGCCCCAGCATTTT. Translating gives CASTTGESNQPQHF.

The chain is built from TRBV15 and TRBJ2-7; 7 nucleotides match TRBD1. The germline CDR1 and CDR2 sequences are LNHNV and YYDKDF (reference sequence). The CDR3 consists of 13 residues. V lost 5 bases to trimming and J lost 4 bases; unmatched junction nucleotides: 5. CDR3 sequence: CATSRTGTYEQYF. In nucleotides, the CDR3 is TGTGCCACCAGCCGGACAGGTACTTACGAGCAGTACTTC.

This chain connects TRBV5-4 to TRBJ1-5; the match to TRBD1 covers 8 bases. V lost 4 bases to trimming and J lost 9 bases; unmatched junction nucleotides: 3. The CDR3 runs 12 residues. Germline-derived CDR1 and CDR2 are SGHNT and YYREEE (reference sequence). The CDR3 DNA reads as TGTGCCAGCAGCCTTGGGACAGGGCCCCAGCATTTT. As protein: CASSLGTGPQHF.

This chain links TRBV6-5 with TRBJ1-1, with no clear D. Germline CDR1 reads MNHEY; CDR2 reads SVGAGI. Trimming took 2 bases from V and 1 from J, leaving 2 bases between them. The CDR3 spans 12 residues. CDR3 bases: TGTGCCAGCAGTTACCGGAACACTGAAGCTTTCTTT. Protein product: CASSYRNTEAFF.

This chain links TRBV19 with TRBJ1-5, with TRBD1 as a possible D gene (6 bases). V lost 5 bases to trimming and J lost 0 bases, with 17 bases between them. This CDR3 has 17 amino acids. The germline CDR1 and CDR2 sequences are LNHDA and SQIVND (reference sequence). The CDR3 region has the DNA TGTGCCAGTAGTGTCAGAGGACAGACCCATAGCAATCAGCCCCAGCATTTT. Translated, it gives CASSVRGQTHSNQPQHF.

The gene calls are TRBV2 and TRBJ1-5, with TRBD1 as a possible D gene (6 bases). This CDR3 spans 14 amino acids. V was cut by 5 bases and J by 4 bases, with 12 bases left in between. Germline-derived CDR1 and CDR2 are SNHLY and FYNNEI. The CDR3 protein is CASSFGQKNQPQHF. CDR3 in DNA: TGTGCCAGCAGTTTCGGACAGAAGAATCAGCCCCAGCATTTT.

This chain uses TRBV10-1 with TRBJ1-5, with TRBD1 identical over 8 bases. The CDR3 totals 19 residues. Per germline, CDR1 WNHNN and CDR2 SYGVQD (reference sequence). The V gene end was trimmed by 10 bases and the J gene end by 0 bases; junction bases not matched to a gene: 20. The CDR3 here is CAIKPLTRTGLYSNQPQHF. For the CDR3, the DNA is TGCGCCATCAAACCCCTCACCAGGACAGGGCTCTATAGCAATCAGCCCCAGCATTTT.

The rearrangement links TRBV7-8 to TRBJ1-2; D not certain. CDR3 length: 15 residues. In germline, CDR1 is SGHVS, CDR2 FQNEAQ. Between the trimmed V and J ends, which lost 1 base and 5 bases, there was a span of 14 bases. The CDR3 nucleotides are TGTGCCAGCAGCTTAGAGTGGCAGGAGGGTTATGGCTACACCTTC. Translated: CASSLEWQEGYGYTF.

The chain is built from TRBV19 and TRBJ1-4; 8 bases agree with TRBD1. Germline-derived CDR1 and CDR2 are LNHDA and SQIVND (reference sequence). This CDR3 has 15 amino acids. The V gene end was trimmed by 5 bases and the J gene end by 4 bases; junction bases not matched to a gene: 6. The CDR3 DNA reads TGTGCCAGTAGTCCCCGACAGGGGATTAATGAAAAACTGTTTTTT. This translates into CASSPRQGINEKLFF.

This clone was detected only once. This chain joins TRBV7-2 and TRBJ2-3; 8 bases map to TRBD2. V lost 3 bases, J lost 3 bases, and 5 bases stayed unmatched. The CDR3 is 15 amino acids. CDR1 is SGHTA, CDR2 FQGNSA, per germline. In nucleotides, the CDR3 is TGTGCCAGCAGCTTTAACGGGGGGGCTACAGATACGCAGTATTTT. Its protein is CASSFNGGATDTQYF.

The chain joins TRBV7-9 to TRBJ1-5; 7 nucleotides line up with TRBD1. Trimming removed 11 bases from V and 3 bases from J; junction bases left unmatched: 4. Germline CDR1 SEHNR, CDR2 FQNEAQ (reference sequence). The CDR3 runs 12 residues. The CDR3: CAAGQDNQPQHF. CDR3 sequence (DNA): TGTGCCGCAGGACAGGACAATCAGCCCCAGCATTTT.

V gene TRBV9 combines with J gene TRBJ2-5; D is perhaps TRBD2 (6 bases). Per germline, CDR1 SGDLS and CDR2 YYNGEE. CDR3 length equals 14 residues. V shed 0 bases and J shed 5 bases, with 11 bases lying between them. This chain's CDR3 is CASSVGLVGETQYF. DNA for the CDR3: TGTGCCAGCAGCGTAGGACTAGTCGGGGAGACCCAGTACTTC.

V usage is TRBV15 and J usage is TRBJ2-6; TRBD1 matches 11 bases. V shed 3 bases, J shed 1 base, and the junction held 2 bases outside the gene matches. Germline V lookup: CDR1 LNHNV, CDR2 YYDKDF (reference sequence). This CDR3 is built from 17 residues. CDR3 in amino acids: CATSSGTGGSGANVLTF. The CDR3 DNA reads as TGTGCCACCAGCAGCGGGACAGGGGGTTCTGGGGCCAACGTCCTGACTTTC.

The CDR3 nucleotides read TGTGCCAGCAGCTTGGACTATTTCACAGATACGCAGTATTTT. The encoded protein is CASSLDYFTDTQYF. The rearrangement uses TRBV5-5 and TRBJ2-3; D is undetermined. The CDR3 consists of 14 residues. Germline V lookup: CDR1 SGHKS, CDR2 YYEKEE (reference sequence). The V gene lost 0 bases and the J gene lost 2 bases, with 7 bases spanning the gap.

This rearrangement joins TRBV15 to TRBJ2-1; 10 nucleotides align to TRBD2. From germline, CDR1 is LNHNV and CDR2 YYDKDF (reference sequence). The CDR3 loop spans 17 amino acids. V was clipped by 1 base and J by 4 bases; unmatched bases: 7. The CDR3 protein is CATSRAPLAGRYNEQFF. As DNA, the CDR3 is TGTGCCACCAGCAGAGCCCCACTAGCGGGGCGTTACAATGAGCAGTTCTTC.

V usage is TRBV9 and J usage is TRBJ2-3; the match to TRBD2 covers 7 bases. V was pared by 0 bases and J by 1 base, with 2 bases of the junction left unmatched. Germline V gene data show CDR1 as SGDLS and CDR2 as YYNGEE. The CDR3 contains 15 residues. This CDR3 is CASSVAAGGTDTQYF. In nucleotides, the CDR3 is TGTGCCAGCAGCGTAGCGGCGGGGGGCACAGATACGCAGTATTTT.